This is a list of T cell receptor beta chains from one sample in a study of early T cells in non-severe SARS-CoV-2 infection. TCRdb recomputed calls from the 5' RACE reads with MiXCR, one row per CDR3 protein. The repertoire holds 25,000 to 30,000 distinct CDR3 sequences, with about 5.1% as singletons. Material for sequencing was whole blood. The receptors derive from an adult who was a healthcare worker with PCR-confirmed SARS-CoV-2 infection or an uninfected control (not recorded which). Both conserved end residues are part of each CDR3. The D gene is left open where the match is weak. Only some rows state a clone size, as once, few, many or a class for expanded clones.

CSARDRADRQFGYTF	TGCAGTGCTAGAGATAGGGCAGACCGACAGTTTGGCTACACCTTC	.	many	TRBV20-1	TRBJ1-2
CASSPSPGASYEQYF	TGTGCCAGCAGCCCTTCCCCGGGGGCCTCCTACGAGCAGTACTTC	.	few	TRBV5-4	TRBJ2-7
CASSKFRGVSSYEQYF	TGTGCCAGCAGCAAATTCCGGGGGGTGAGCTCCTACGAGCAGTACTTC	TRBD2	many	TRBV11-3	TRBJ2-7
CASSRGGKDSYEQYF	TGTGCCAGCTCACGAGGAGGGAAAGACTCCTACGAGCAGTACTTC	.	many	TRBV18	TRBJ2-7
CASSTSARGKSSYEQYF	TGTGCCAGTAGTACTAGCGCCCGGGGGAAAAGCTCCTACGAGCAGTACTTC	.	many	TRBV19	TRBJ2-7
CASRRQGLKRNEQFF	TGTGCCAGCAGGAGGCAGGGACTTAAAAGGAATGAGCAGTTCTTC	.	many	TRBV12-3/TRBV12-4	TRBJ2-1
CASSVGTGSGELFF	TGCGCCAGCAGCGTCGGGACAGGGTCCGGGGAGCTGTTTTTT	TRBD1	many	TRBV5-1	TRBJ2-2
CASSQGLETSQTQYF	TGTGCCAGCAGCCAAGGTCTGGAGACAAGCCAGACCCAGTACTTC	.	many	TRBV3-1	TRBJ2-5
CASSLSLAGDTQYF	TGCGCCAGCAGCTTGAGCCTAGCAGGAGATACGCAGTATTTT	.	many	TRBV5-1	TRBJ2-3
CASSSLLAGENNEQFF	TGTGCCAGCAGCTCCCTTCTAGCGGGAGAAAACAATGAGCAGTTCTTC	TRBD2	.	TRBV6-6	TRBJ2-1
CASSLSGYSYEQYF	TGTGCCAGCAGCTTAAGCGGATACTCCTACGAGCAGTACTTC	.	few	TRBV11-2	TRBJ2-7
CASSLGRTAEKLFF	TGTGCCAGCAGCTTAGGGCGGACAGCGGAAAAACTGTTTTTT	.	.	TRBV7-9	TRBJ1-4
CASSTPPLEFPGHHF	TGTGCCAGCAGCACCCCCCCCCTCGAGTTTCCGGGTCACCACTTC	.	many	TRBV21-1	TRBJ2-7
CASSLGYQLAGDSYNEQFF	TGCGCCAGCAGCTTGGGGTATCAACTAGCGGGGGACTCCTACAATGAGCAGTTCTTC	TRBD2	many	TRBV5-1	TRBJ2-1
CASSSTPNYGYTF	TGTGCCAGCAGTTCGACACCTAACTATGGCTACACCTTC	.	few	TRBV2	TRBJ1-2
CASSDITGTAENIQYF	TGTGCCAGCAGTGATATAACAGGGACGGCGGAGAACATTCAGTACTTC	.	many	TRBV28	TRBJ2-4
CASSLVPEGEAFF	TGTGCCAGCAGCTTAGTCCCCGAGGGTGAAGCTTTCTTT	.	few	TRBV7-9	TRBJ1-1
CASSLAGETQHF	TGTGCCAGCAGCTTAGCGGGGGAGACCCAGCATTTT	.	many	TRBV11-2	TRBJ1-5
CASSPGGAGTDTQYF	TGTGCCAGCAGTCCCGGCGGCGCTGGCACAGATACGCAGTATTTT	.	many	TRBV28	TRBJ2-3
CASSQAGVGFF	TGTGCCAGCAGCCAAGCGGGTGTGGGGTTCTTC	.	medium-sized	TRBV14	TRBJ2-1
CASRFSNSPLHF	TGTGCCAGCAGATTCAGTAATTCACCCCTCCACTTT	.	many	TRBV6-1	TRBJ1-6
CASSSVGPHYGYTF	TGTGCCAGCAGTTCCGTGGGACCGCACTATGGCTACACCTTC	.	.	TRBV28	TRBJ1-2
CASSDRGLAGVEQFF	TGTGCCAGCAGTGACAGAGGACTAGCGGGAGTAGAGCAGTTCTTC	TRBD2	many	TRBV2	TRBJ2-1
CASSLTGPGEQYF	TGTGCCAGCAGCTTGACAGGGCCGGGGGAGCAGTACTTC	TRBD1	many	TRBV11-2	TRBJ2-7
CASYSGVETQYF	TGTGCCAGCTATAGCGGGGTGGAGACCCAGTACTTC	TRBD2	few	TRBV2	TRBJ2-5
CSGWDRNFPHNYGYTF	TGCAGCGGATGGGACAGGAACTTTCCGCACAACTATGGCTACACCTTC	TRBD1	many	TRBV29-1	TRBJ1-2
CASTLNTDTQYF	TGTGCCAGCACCCTTAACACAGATACGCAGTATTTT	.	many	TRBV12-3/TRBV12-4	TRBJ2-3
CASSSLGINEQFF	TGCGCCAGCAGCTCCTTGGGGATCAATGAGCAGTTCTTC	.	many	TRBV5-1	TRBJ2-1
CATQGANNEQFF	TGTGCCACCCAGGGGGCTAACAATGAGCAGTTCTTC	TRBD1	many	TRBV10-3	TRBJ2-1
CSASSDSSGRSLRADTQYF	TGCAGTGCCTCGAGCGATTCTAGCGGGAGATCCCTTCGGGCAGATACGCAGTATTTT	TRBD2	many	TRBV20-1	TRBJ2-3
CASSFQQANNHNEQFF	TGTGCCAGCAGTTTCCAACAGGCAAATAACCACAATGAGCAGTTCTTC	.	many	TRBV28	TRBJ2-1
CASRGQGETGELFF	TGTGCCAGCAGAGGACAGGGGGAAACCGGGGAGCTGTTTTTT	TRBD1	few	TRBV2	TRBJ2-2
CASSQETRRRGLYEQYF	TGTGCCAGCAGCCAAGAAACGAGGCGGCGGGGACTCTACGAGCAGTACTTC	.	many	TRBV3-1	TRBJ2-7
CASSSLGGTFYEQYF	TGTGCCAGCAGCTCCTTAGGGGGCACCTTCTACGAGCAGTACTTC	TRBD1	few	TRBV11-3	TRBJ2-7
CASSRLGGNYGYTF	TGTGCCAGCAGCCGCCTGGGGGGTAACTATGGCTACACCTTC	.	.	TRBV28	TRBJ1-2
CASSQDSSDVSPQHF	TGTGCCAGCAGCCAGGACAGCTCGGACGTTTCGCCCCAGCATTTT	.	many	TRBV7-6	TRBJ1-5
CASSLVETADTGELFF	TGTGCCAGCAGCTTAGTCGAGACAGCAGACACCGGGGAGCTGTTTTTT	.	few	TRBV11-3	TRBJ2-2
CATSATASYEQYF	TGTGCCACCAGCGCCACAGCCTCCTACGAGCAGTACTTC	.	.	TRBV24-1	TRBJ2-7
CASSLRENTEAFF	TGCGCCAGCAGCTTAAGGGAGAACACTGAAGCTTTCTTT	.	many	TRBV5-1	TRBJ1-1
CASSSIGQGLRGQETQYF	TGTGCCAGCAGCTCCATCGGACAGGGATTGCGAGGACAAGAGACCCAGTACTTC	TRBD1	few	TRBV7-3	TRBJ2-5
CASISSGTDTQYF	TGTGCCAGCATCAGTAGCGGCACAGATACGCAGTATTTT	.	few	TRBV11-2	TRBJ2-3
CASSIPGPGGNQPQHF	TGTGCCAGCAGCATCCCCGGCCCGGGGGGCAATCAGCCCCAGCATTTT	.	many	TRBV21-1	TRBJ1-5